This T cell receptor (beta chain) appears in the sequencing data of a study of OX40 agonist ivuxolimab in advanced cancers. Notes on the study in general: Antigen specificity of clonally expanded peripheral T cells was not established.

To note about this clone: What it recognizes is unknown.

The protocol was immunoSEQ multiplex PCR, while the TCRdb copy is restricted to in-frame clones and leaves out a portion. The sample consists of some 90,000 clones, roughly 84% of them appearing once. V lost 8 bases and J lost 0, with 28 bases in between. This CDR3 contains 20 residues. Germline CDR1 is ENHRY and CDR2 is SYGVKD. The starting material was CD4+ or CD8+ T cells sorted from blood, obtained in a trial of the OX40 agonist ivuxolimab. This chain joins TRBV10-3 and TRBJ1-4; a possible D gene is TRBD1 (5 bases). This clonotype was obtained from an adult with an advanced solid tumor such as melanoma, head and neck, liver or kidney cancer. Written as DNA, the CDR3 is TGTGCCATCTCCCTTGCGGCTAGGGGTTGGCAGGCCGCAACTAATGAAAAACTGTTTTTT. Its translation: CAISLAARGWQAATNEKLFF.